This entry describes one TCR beta chain. The source of the sample is a study of spatial heterogeneity in lung cancer. CDR3 size: 14 residues. V lost 5 bases to trimming and J lost 2 bases; unmatched junction nucleotides: 3. CDR1 SEHNR and CDR2 FQNEAQ come from the germline V gene (reference sequence). Every TCR cDNA molecule bore a unique molecular identifier. TCRdb redid the calling of the 5' RACE reads with MiXCR, one entry per CDR3 protein. The sample shows about 82,000 distinct CDR3 sequences, roughly 12% of them seen only once. Specified time point: sample taken at primary tumor resection. Researchers sequenced whole RNA taken from tumor, nontumor lung or frozen PBMC without sorting. Donors were under 90 untreated early-stage non-small cell lung cancer patients.

This TCR was sampled from a male donor with early-stage non-small cell lung cancer. The sequenced sample was PBMCs, obtained at surgery. The rearrangement links TRBV7-9 to TRBJ2-7; 10 bases are shared with TRBD2. The CDR3 loop reads CASSPAGGTYEQYF. The CDR3 region has the DNA TGTGCCAGCAGCCCAGCGGGAGGGACCTACGAGCAGTACTTC. Drawing the rest from reference TRBV7-9 and TRBJ2-7, the complete variable domain is DTGVSQNPRHKITKRGQNVTFRCDPISEHNRLYWYRQTLGQGPEFLTYFQNEAQLEKSRLLSDRFSAERPKGSFSTLEIQRTEQGDSAMYLCASSPAGGTYEQYFGPGTRLTVT.